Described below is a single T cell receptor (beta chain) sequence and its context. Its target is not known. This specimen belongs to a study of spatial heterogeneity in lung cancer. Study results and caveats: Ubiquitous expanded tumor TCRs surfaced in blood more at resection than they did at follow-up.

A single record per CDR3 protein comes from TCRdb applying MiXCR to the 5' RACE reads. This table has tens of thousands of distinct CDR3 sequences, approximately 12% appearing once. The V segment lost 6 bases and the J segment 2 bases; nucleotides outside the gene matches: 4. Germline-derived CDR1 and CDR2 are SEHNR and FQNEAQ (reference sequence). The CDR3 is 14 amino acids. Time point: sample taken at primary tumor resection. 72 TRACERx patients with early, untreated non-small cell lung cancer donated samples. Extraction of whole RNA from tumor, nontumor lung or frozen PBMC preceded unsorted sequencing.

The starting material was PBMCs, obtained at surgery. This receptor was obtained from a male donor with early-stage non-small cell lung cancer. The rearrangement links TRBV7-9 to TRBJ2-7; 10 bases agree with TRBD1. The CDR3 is CASRTGQGTYEQYF. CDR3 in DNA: TGTGCCAGCAGGACGGGACAGGGGACCTACGAGCAGTACTTC. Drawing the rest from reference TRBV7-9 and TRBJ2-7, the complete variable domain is DTGVSQNPRHKITKRGQNVTFRCDPISEHNRLYWYRQTLGQGPEFLTYFQNEAQLEKSRLLSDRFSAERPKGSFSTLEIQRTEQGDSAMYLCASRTGQGTYEQYFGPGTRLTVT.